This TCR beta chain originates from a study of T cell responses to AZD1222 COVID-19 vaccine. Study-wide results and caveats: Sampling captured repertoires only after the peak T cell response.

The table came from immunoSEQ multiplex PCR; TCRdb's copy has only in-frame clones and leaves some out. The table lists more than 70,000 clones, roughly nine tenths of them singletons. Only one count was recorded for this clone. Its antigen is not known. CDR3 length: 14 amino acids. The germline V gene has CDR1 LNHDA and CDR2 SQIVND (reference sequence). Trimming left V 1 base short and J 3 bases short, with 9 bases between. The chain employs TRBV19 and TRBJ2-5; TRBD2 might be the D (5 bases). This specimen consisted of peripheral blood, obtained 28 days after the second AZD1222 dose. The clonotype was recovered from an adult who received the AZD1222 COVID-19 vaccine. The CDR3 DNA reads TGTGCCAGTAGTATAGGATCCGGGAAAGAGACCCAGTACTTC. This encodes CASSIGSGKETQYF.